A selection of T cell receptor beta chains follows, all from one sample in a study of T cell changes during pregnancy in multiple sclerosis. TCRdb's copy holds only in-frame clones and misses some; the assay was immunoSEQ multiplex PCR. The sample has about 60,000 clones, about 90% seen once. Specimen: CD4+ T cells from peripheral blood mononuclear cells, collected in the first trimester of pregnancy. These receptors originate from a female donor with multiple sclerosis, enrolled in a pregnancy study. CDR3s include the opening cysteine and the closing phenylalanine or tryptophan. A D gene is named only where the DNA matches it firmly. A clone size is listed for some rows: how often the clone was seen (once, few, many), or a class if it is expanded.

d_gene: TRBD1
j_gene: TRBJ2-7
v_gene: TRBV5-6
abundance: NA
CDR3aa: CASSLDRGRRTEQYF
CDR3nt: TGTGCCAGCAGCTTAGACAGGGGGCGTCGGACCGAGCAGTACTTC

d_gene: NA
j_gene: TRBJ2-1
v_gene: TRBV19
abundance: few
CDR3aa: CASRRRAVSSYNEQFF
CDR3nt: TGTGCCAGTAGGAGGAGGGCAGTAAGCTCCTACAATGAGCAGTTCTTC

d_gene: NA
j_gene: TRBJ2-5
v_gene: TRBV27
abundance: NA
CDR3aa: CASSLGAGETQYF
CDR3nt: TGTGCCAGCAGTTTGGGGGCAGGAGAGACCCAGTACTTC

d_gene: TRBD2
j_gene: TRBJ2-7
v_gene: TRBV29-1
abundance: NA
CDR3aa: CSVGTRGILYEQYF
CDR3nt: TGCAGCGTTGGGACGCGGGGGATTCTCTACGAGCAGTACTTC

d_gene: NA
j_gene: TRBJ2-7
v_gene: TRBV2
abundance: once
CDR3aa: CASSPIGGSEQYF
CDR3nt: TGTGCCAGCAGTCCGATAGGGGGTAGCGAGCAGTACTTC

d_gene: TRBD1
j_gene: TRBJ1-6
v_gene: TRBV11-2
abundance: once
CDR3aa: CASSLNRGDNSPLHF
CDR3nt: TGTGCCAGCAGCTTAAACAGGGGTGATAATTCACCCCTCCACTTT

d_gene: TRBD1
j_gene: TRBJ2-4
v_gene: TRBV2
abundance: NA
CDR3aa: CASTDRGGQYF
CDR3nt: TGTGCCAGCACCGACAGGGGAGGACAGTACTTC

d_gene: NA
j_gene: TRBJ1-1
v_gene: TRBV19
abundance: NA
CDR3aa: CASSMSRGRNTEAFF
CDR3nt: TGTGCCAGTAGTATGTCCAGGGGAAGAAACACTGAAGCTTTCTTT

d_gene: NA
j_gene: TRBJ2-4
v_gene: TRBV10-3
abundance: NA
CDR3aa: CAISESGAKAKNIQYF
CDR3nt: TGTGCCATCAGTGAGTCAGGGGCGAAAGCCAAAAACATTCAGTACTTC

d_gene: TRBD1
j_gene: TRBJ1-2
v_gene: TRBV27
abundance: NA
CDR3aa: CASSLSVGTGDFYGYTF
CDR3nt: TGTGCCAGCAGTTTATCGGTGGGGACAGGGGACTTCTATGGCTACACCTTC

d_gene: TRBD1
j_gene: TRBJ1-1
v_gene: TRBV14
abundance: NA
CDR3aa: CASSHPGQGGRNEAFF
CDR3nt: TGTGCCAGCAGCCACCCGGGACAGGGAGGGAGAAATGAAGCTTTCTTT

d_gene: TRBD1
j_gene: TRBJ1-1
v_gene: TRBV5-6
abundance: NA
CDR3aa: CASSPTGTGGRGTEAFF
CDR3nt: TGTGCCAGCAGTCCGACCGGGACAGGGGGAAGGGGCACTGAAGCTTTCTTT

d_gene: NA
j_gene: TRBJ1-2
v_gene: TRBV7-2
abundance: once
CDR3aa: CASSPSWGVGYGYTF
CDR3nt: TGTGCCAGCAGCCCATCCTGGGGAGTAGGCTATGGCTACACCTTC

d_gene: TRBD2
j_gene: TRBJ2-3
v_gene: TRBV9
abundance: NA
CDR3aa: CASSVDGTSGGLSTDTQYF
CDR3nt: TGTGCCAGCAGCGTAGATGGGACTAGCGGGGGCCTTAGCACAGATACGCAGTATTTT

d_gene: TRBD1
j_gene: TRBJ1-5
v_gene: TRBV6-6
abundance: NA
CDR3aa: CATPTGRVNQPQHF
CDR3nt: TGTGCCACGCCGACAGGGCGGGTAAATCAGCCCCAGCATTTT

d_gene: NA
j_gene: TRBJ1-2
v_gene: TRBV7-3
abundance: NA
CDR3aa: CASSLTGTAGMDGYTF
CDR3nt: TGTGCCAGCAGCTTGACCGGGACCGCGGGGATGGATGGCTACACCTTC

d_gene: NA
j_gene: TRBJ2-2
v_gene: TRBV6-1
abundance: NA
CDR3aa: CASSVTAPGELFF
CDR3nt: TGTGCCAGCAGTGTTACAGCCCCCGGGGAGCTGTTTTTT

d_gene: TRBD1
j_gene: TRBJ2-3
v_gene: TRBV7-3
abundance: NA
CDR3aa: CASSQGGRPGQDKNTQYF
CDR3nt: TGTGCCAGCAGCCAAGGGGGCCGCCCGGGACAGGATAAGAATACGCAGTATTTT

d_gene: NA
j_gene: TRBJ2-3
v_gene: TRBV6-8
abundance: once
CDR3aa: CANPRGLSDTQYF
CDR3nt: TGTGCCAACCCCAGGGGATTATCAGATACGCAGTATTTT

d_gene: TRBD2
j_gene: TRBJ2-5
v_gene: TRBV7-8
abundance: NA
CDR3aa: CASSPTGSGGAETQYF
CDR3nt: TGTGCCAGCAGCCCAACAGGCAGCGGGGGGGCCGAGACCCAGTACTTC

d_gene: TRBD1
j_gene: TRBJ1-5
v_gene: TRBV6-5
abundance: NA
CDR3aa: CASSSSGGGQPQHF
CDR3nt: TGTGCCAGCAGTTCCTCAGGGGGCGGCCAGCCCCAGCATTTT

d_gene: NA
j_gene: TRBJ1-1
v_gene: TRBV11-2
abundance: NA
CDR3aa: CASSFGENTEAFF
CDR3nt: TGTGCCAGCAGCTTCGGGGAGAACACTGAAGCTTTCTTT

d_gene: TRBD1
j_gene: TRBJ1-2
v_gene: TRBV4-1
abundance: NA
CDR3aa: CASSQDLGQARVYGYTF
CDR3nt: TGCGCCAGCAGCCAAGACCTAGGACAGGCTAGGGTATATGGCTACACCTTC